These 10 T cell receptor beta chains were all obtained from the same sample, sequenced in a study of shared clonotypes between healthy human individuals. Using immunoSEQ multiplex PCR, the repertoire was profiled, and TCRdb retains in-frame clones only, with some absent. Altogether some 700,000 clones are present, less than 95% being singletons, with the ten largest covering 34%. Material: memory CD8+ T cells from PBMCs. Documented subset: CD45RO+ cells pooled with CCR7-negative TemRA cells. Receptors were obtained from a man aged 18 to 29 in good health. Some clones in this sample may be carry-over from other donors' samples.

Note on this clone: A read error likely explains this, since a far larger clone differs by one base. This same CDR3 is encoded by further DNA sequences in the sample. The genes are TRBV7-3 and TRBJ2-2; 14 bases line up with TRBD2. The CDR3 runs to 15 residues. CDR1 is SGHTA, CDR2 FQGTGA, per germline. The CDR3 reads CASSQGLAGAGELFF. Written as DNA, the CDR3 is TGCGCCAGCAGCCAGGGACTAGCGGGAGCCGGGGAGCTGTTTTTT.

The V gene is TRBV5-5, the J gene TRBJ2-7; a possible D gene is TRBD2 (5 bases). CDR1 SGHKS and CDR2 YYEKEE come from the germline V gene (reference sequence). The CDR3 has 15 residues. V was cut by 2 bases and J by 3 bases, with 15 bases left in between. CDR3 sequence reads: CASSFNLGRGYEQYF. CDR3 bases: TGTGCCAGCAGCTTCAACCTAGGGAGAGGCTACGAGCAGTACTTC.

In the case of this clone: Distinct nucleotide sequences in the sample also encode this CDR3. The chain carries TRBV6-5 and TRBJ2-5, with a possible D match to TRBD2 (5 bases). The V end was cut by 1 base, the J end by 3 bases, with 6 bases between. Germline CDR1 reads MNHEY; CDR2 reads SVGAGI. The CDR3 loop spans 13 amino acids. CDR3 nucleotide sequence: TGTGCCAGCAGTTACTTGGGAGAAGAGACCCAGTACTTC. Its translation: CASSYLGEETQYF.

This chain joins TRBV4-1 and TRBJ2-3; D is perhaps TRBD1 (6 bases). The ends were cut back, 1 base at V and 0 bases at J, with 8 bases in the middle. The CDR3 covers 15 residues. Germline V gene lookup returns CDR1 MGHRA and CDR2 YSYEKL. The CDR3 nucleotides read TGCGCCAGCAGCCAAGGGACAGCCAGCACAGATACGCAGTATTTT. It specifies CASSQGTASTDTQYF.

This clone was observed a handful of times. The same CDR3 also results from other DNA sequences found in this sample. The CDR3: CASSLGRNTEAFF. The CDR3 nucleotides are TGCGCCAGCAGCTTGGGACGGAACACTGAAGCTTTCTTT. V is TRBV5-1 and J is TRBJ1-1; D is uncertain. Deletions cut 0 bases from V and 1 base from J, with 4 bases between. The length of the CDR3 is 13 residues. The V gene's germline CDR1 is SGHRS and CDR2 YFSETQ. The full variable domain, rest sourced from reference TRBV5-1 and TRBJ1-1, is KAGVTQTPRYLIKTRGQQVTLSCSPISGHRSVSWYQQTPGQGLQFLFEYFSETQRNKGNFPGRFSGRQFSNSRSEMNVSTLELGDSALYLCASSLGRNTEAFFGQGTRLTVV.

The chain recombines TRBV9 with TRBJ2-2; TRBD2 aligns across 8 bases. V gave up 4 bases and J gave up 3 bases; unmatched junction bases: 11. This CDR3 has 17 residues. CDR1 is SGDLS and CDR2 is YYNGEE in the germline V gene. CDR3 sequence (DNA): TGTGCCAGCAGCTCTAGTAGCGGGATAGACTACACCGGGGAGCTGTTTTTT. This sequence encodes CASSSSSGIDYTGELFF. Based on the CDR3 plus reference TRBV9 and TRBJ2-2, the full variable domain is DSGVTQTPKHLITATGQRVTLRCSPRSGDLSVYWYQQSLDQGLQFLIQYYNGEERAKGNILERFSAQQFPDLHSELNLSSLELGDSALYFCASSSSSGIDYTGELFFGEGSRLTVL.

V and J are TRBV28 and TRBJ1-4, with D perhaps matching TRBD1 (5 bases). Trimming took off 3 bases at V and 8 bases at J, with 13 bases between the two ends. The CDR3 is 14 residues long. Germline V CDR1 and CDR2: MDHEN, SYDVKM. The CDR3 region has the DNA TGTGCCAGCAGTTTCGAGGGGCAGGGAGAAAAACTGTTTTTT. Protein: CASSFEGQGEKLFF.

This chain uses TRBV14 with TRBJ2-7; D call uncertain. CDR1 SGHDN and CDR2 FVKESK come from the germline V gene. V lost 1 base, J lost 3 bases, and 10 bases lay in between. The CDR3 loop spans 14 amino acids. The CDR3 protein is CASSQVGRLYEQYF. CDR3 bases: TGTGCCAGCAGCCAAGTCGGCAGGCTCTACGAGCAGTACTTC.

The rearrangement joins TRBV28 to TRBJ2-7, with no clear D. Germline V lookup: CDR1 MDHEN, CDR2 SYDVKM. Trimming took 3 bases from V and 5 from J, leaving 8 bases between them. CDR3 length: 12 residues. CDR3 region: CASSFPPHEQYF. The CDR3 nucleotides read TGTGCCAGCAGTTTCCCGCCCCACGAGCAGTACTTC. Supplemented by reference TRBV28 and TRBJ2-7, the full variable domain reads DVKVTQSSRYLVKRTGEKVFLECVQDMDHENMFWYRQDPGLGLRLIYFSYDVKMKEKGDIPEGYSVSREKKERFSLILESASTNQTSMYLCASSFPPHEQYFGPGTRLTVT.

The chain uses TRBV2 and TRBJ1-2; D gene ambiguous. CDR3 length: 14 amino acids. The ends were cut back, 3 bases at V and 5 bases at J, with 13 bases in the middle. Germline CDR1 reads SNHLY; CDR2 reads FYNNEI. The CDR3 region has the DNA TGTGCCAGCAGTGAGGAGAGGTTCGTTTATGGCTACACCTTC. Protein: CASSEERFVYGYTF. Based on the CDR3 plus reference TRBV2 and TRBJ1-2, the full variable domain is EPEVTQTPSHQVTQMGQEVILRCVPISNHLYFYWYRQILGQKVEFLVSFYNNEISEKSEIFDDQFSVERPDGSNFTLKIRSTKLEDSAMYFCASSEERFVYGYTFGSGTRLTVV.